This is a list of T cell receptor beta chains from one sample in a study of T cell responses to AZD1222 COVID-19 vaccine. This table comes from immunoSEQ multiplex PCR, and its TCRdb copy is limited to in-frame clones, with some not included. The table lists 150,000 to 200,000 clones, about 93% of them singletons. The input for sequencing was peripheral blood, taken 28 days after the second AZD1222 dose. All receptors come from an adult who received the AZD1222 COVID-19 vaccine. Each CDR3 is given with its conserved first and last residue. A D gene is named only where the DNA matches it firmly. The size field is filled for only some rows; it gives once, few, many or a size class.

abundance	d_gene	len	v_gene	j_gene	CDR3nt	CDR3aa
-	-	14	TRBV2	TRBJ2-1	TGTGCCAGCAGTGATGGGAGGACCTACAATGAGCAGTTCTTC	CASSDGRTYNEQFF
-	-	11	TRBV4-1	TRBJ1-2	TGCGCCAGCAGCCAAGGACTTGGCTACACCTTC	CASSQGLGYTF
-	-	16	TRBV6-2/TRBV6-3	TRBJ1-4	TGTGCCAGCAGTTACCCTATGGCAGAAGGTAATGAAAAACTGTTTTTT	CASSYPMAEGNEKLFF
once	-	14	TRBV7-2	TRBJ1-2	TGTGCCAGCAGCTTCGGCGGCCAGGGCTATGGCTACACCTTC	CASSFGGQGYGYTF
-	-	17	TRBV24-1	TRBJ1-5	TGTGCCACCAGTGATTTCTCGGGAGGATATAGCAATCAGCCCCAGCATTTT	CATSDFSGGYSNQPQHF
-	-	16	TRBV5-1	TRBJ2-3	TGCGCCAGCAGCTTGCCGGGGGCGGGGGGCACAGATACGCAGTATTTT	CASSLPGAGGTDTQYF
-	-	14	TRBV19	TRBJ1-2	TGTGCCAGTCCCCTCCCCCCGGAGAGATATGGCTACACCTTC	CASPLPPERYGYTF
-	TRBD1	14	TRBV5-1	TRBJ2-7	TGCGCCAGCAGCTCGGGGACAGGGGGCCACGAGCAGTACTTC	CASSSGTGGHEQYF
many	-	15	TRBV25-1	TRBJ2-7	TGTGCCAGCAGTGGGAACAGAACAACACCCTACGAGCAGTACTTC	CASSGNRTTPYEQYF
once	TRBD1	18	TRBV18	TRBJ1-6	TGTGCCAGCTCACCGGGGGACAGGATATCCTCCTATAATTCACCCCTCCACTTT	CASSPGDRISSYNSPLHF
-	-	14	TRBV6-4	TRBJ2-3	TGTGCCAGCAGTGCCCTCGGCGACACAGATACGCAGTATTTT	CASSALGDTDTQYF
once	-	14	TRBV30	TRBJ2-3	TGTGCCTGGAGGCCCCCCCCTAGCACAGATACGCAGTATTTT	CAWRPPPSTDTQYF
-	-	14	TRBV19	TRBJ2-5	TGTGCCAGTTATGGTGCCTACCCCCAAGAGACCCAGTACTTC	CASYGAYPQETQYF
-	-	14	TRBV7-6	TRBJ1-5	TGTGCCAGCAGCCCAGAGGGGGGGAATCAGCCCCAGCATTTT	CASSPEGGNQPQHF
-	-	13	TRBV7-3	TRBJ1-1	TGTGCCAGCAGCTTACAGGGAGGGACTGAAGCTTTCTTT	CASSLQGGTEAFF
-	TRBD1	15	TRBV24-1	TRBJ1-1	TGTGCCACCAGTGATTTGAGGACAGGGGAGACTGAAGCTTTCTTT	CATSDLRTGETEAFF
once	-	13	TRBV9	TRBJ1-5	TGTGCCAGCAGCGCCGATGTCAATCAGCCCCAGCATTTT	CASSADVNQPQHF
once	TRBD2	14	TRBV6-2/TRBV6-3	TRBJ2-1	TGTGCCAGCAGCGAGCGGGGGGCCTTGAATGAGCAGTTCTTC	CASSERGALNEQFF
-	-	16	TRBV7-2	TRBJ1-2	TGTGCCAGCAGCTTAGAGGGGTCGGGAGCTAACTATGGCTACACCTTC	CASSLEGSGANYGYTF
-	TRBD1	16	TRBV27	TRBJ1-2	TGTGCCAGCACAGGGACAGCTCATTCCACCAACTATGGCTACACCTTC	CASTGTAHSTNYGYTF
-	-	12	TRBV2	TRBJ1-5	TGTGCCAGCAGGACACTTAATCAGCCCCAGCATTTT	CASRTLNQPQHF
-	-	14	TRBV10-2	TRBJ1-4	TGCGCCAGCAGTGAATGGGGGATGGGGGAAAAACTGTTTTTT	CASSEWGMGEKLFF
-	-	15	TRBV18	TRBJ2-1	TGTGCCAGCTCAGACCGGGACCCGGGGTACAATGAGCAGTTCTTC	CASSDRDPGYNEQFF
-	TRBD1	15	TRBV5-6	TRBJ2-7	TGTGCCAGCAGCTTGGGATCAGGGGGTCGGGGAGAGCAGTACTTC	CASSLGSGGRGEQYF
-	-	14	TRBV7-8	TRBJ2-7	TGTGCCAGCAGCTTAGCTCTGAGCTCCTACGAGCAGTACTTC	CASSLALSSYEQYF
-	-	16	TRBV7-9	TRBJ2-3	TGTGCCAGCAGCTTACTAGGCGACGGGGGCACAGATACGCAGTATTTT	CASSLLGDGGTDTQYF
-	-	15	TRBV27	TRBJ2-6	TGTGCCAGCAGACTACAGAACTCTGGGGCCAACGTCCTGACTTTC	CASRLQNSGANVLTF
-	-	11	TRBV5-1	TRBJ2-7	TGCGCCAGCAGCCAGTACTACGAGCAGTACTTC	CASSQYYEQYF
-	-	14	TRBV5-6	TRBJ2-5	TGTGCCAGCAGCTTCTCAGGTGACCAAGAGACCCAGTACTTC	CASSFSGDQETQYF
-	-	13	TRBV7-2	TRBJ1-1	TGTGCCAGCAGCTTAGAGTGGAGCACTGAAGCTTTCTTT	CASSLEWSTEAFF
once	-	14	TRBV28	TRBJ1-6	TGTGCCAGCGGTGGGACGGCTTATAATTCACCCCTCCACTTT	CASGGTAYNSPLHF
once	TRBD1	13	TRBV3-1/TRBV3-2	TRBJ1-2	TGTGCCAGCAGCCCGACAGGGAACTATGGCTACACCTTC	CASSPTGNYGYTF
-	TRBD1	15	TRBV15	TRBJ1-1	TGTGCCACCAGCTTTCGGACAGGGGGGAACACTGAAGCTTTCTTT	CATSFRTGGNTEAFF
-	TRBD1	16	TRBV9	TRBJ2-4	TGTGCCAGCAGCGAGCGGGACAGGGGGGTTAAAAACATTCAGTACTTC	CASSERDRGVKNIQYF
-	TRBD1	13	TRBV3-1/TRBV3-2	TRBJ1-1	TGTGCCAGCAGCAGACGAGGACAGGCTGAAGCTTTCTTT	CASSRRGQAEAFF
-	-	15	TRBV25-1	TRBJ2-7	TGTGCCAGCAGTGAATCTGAAGGGAATTCCTACGAGCAGTACTTC	CASSESEGNSYEQYF
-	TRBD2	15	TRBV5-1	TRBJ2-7	TGCGCCAGCAGCGGACTAGCGGGGGCGACGTACGAGCAGTACTTC	CASSGLAGATYEQYF
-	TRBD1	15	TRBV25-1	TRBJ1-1	TGTGCCAGCAGTGGATCGGGACAGGCGAACACTGAAGCTTTCTTT	CASSGSGQANTEAFF
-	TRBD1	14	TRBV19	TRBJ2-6	TGTGCCAGTAGTACCCGACAGGGAGTGGACGTCCTGACTTTC	CASSTRQGVDVLTF
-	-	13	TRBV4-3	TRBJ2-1	TGCGCCAGCAGCCGGGTGCGGGGTTATGAGCAGTTCTTC	CASSRVRGYEQFF
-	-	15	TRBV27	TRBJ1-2	TGTGCCAGCAGTTTATGGGGCAGTTCAAACTATGGCTACACCTTC	CASSLWGSSNYGYTF
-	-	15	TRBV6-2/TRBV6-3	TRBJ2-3	TGTGCCAGCAGTTACGTCAGGGGAAGATCAGATACGCAGTATTTT	CASSYVRGRSDTQYF
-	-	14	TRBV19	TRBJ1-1	TGTGCCAGTAGTACCCCCCTCAGGAACACTGAAGCTTTCTTT	CASSTPLRNTEAFF
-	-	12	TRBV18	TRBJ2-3	TGTGCCAGCTCACCTAGCACAGATACGCAGTATTTT	CASSPSTDTQYF
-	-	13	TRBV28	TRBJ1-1	TGTGCCAGCAGTACACAGCCCAACACTGAAGCTTTCTTT	CASSTQPNTEAFF
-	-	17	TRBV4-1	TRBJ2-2	TGCGCCAGCAGCCAAAGAGGACAGAATACGAACACCGGGGAGCTGTTTTTT	CASSQRGQNTNTGELFF
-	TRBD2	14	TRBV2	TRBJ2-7	TGTGCCAGCAATCGGGGGGGAGGTCCCTACGAGCAGTACTTC	CASNRGGGPYEQYF
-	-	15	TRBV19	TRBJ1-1	TGTGCCAGTAGGACCCCCTATCAAATGAACACTGAAGCTTTCTTT	CASRTPYQMNTEAFF